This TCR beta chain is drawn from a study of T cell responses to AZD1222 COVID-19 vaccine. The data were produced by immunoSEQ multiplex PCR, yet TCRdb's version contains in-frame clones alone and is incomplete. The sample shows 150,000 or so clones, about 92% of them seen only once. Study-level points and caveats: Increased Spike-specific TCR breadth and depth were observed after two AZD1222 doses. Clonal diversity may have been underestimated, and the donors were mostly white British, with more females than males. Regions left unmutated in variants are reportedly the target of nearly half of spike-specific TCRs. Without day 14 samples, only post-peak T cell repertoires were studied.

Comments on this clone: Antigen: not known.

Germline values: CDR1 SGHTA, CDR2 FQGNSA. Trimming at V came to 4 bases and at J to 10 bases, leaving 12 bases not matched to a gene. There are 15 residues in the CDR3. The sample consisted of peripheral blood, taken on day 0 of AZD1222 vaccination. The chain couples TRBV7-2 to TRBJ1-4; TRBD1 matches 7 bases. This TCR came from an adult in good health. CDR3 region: CASSSFPGQVAKLFF. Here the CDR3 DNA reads TGTGCCAGCAGCTCTTTTCCTGGACAGGTAGCAAAACTGTTTTTT.